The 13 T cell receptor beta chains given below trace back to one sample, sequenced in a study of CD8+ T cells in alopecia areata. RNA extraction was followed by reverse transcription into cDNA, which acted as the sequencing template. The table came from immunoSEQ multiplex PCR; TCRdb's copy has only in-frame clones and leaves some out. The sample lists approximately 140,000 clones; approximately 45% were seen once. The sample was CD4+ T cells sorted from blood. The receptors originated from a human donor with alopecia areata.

The CDR3 DNA reads TGTGCCAGCAGCTCAGGACAGACTAGCACAGATACGCAGTATTTT. Its protein product is CASSSGQTSTDTQYF. This chain uses TRBV11-2 with TRBJ2-3; tentative D call: TRBD1 (6 bases). The germline V and J ends were trimmed by 4 bases and 0 bases, with 11 bases remaining between them. Per the germline V gene, CDR1 is SGHAT and CDR2 is FQNNGV. This CDR3 spans 15 amino acids.

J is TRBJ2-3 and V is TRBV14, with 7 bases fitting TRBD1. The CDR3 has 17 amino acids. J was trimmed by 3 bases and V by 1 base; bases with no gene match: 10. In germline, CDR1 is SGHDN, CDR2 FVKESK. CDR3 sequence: CASSQGFGQGVTDTQYF. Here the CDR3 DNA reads TGTGCCAGCAGCCAAGGATTCGGGCAGGGGGTGACAGATACGCAGTATTTT. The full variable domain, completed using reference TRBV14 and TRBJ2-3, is EAGVTQFPSHSVIEKGQTVTLRCDPISGHDNLYWYRRVMGKEIKFLLHFVKESKQDESGMPNNRFLAERTGGTYSTLKVQPAELEDSGVYFCASSQGFGQGVTDTQYFGPGTRLTVL.

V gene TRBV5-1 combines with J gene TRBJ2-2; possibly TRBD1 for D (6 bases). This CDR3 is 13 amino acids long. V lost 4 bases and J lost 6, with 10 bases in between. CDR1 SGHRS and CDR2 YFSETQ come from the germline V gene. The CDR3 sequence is CASSITGSGELFF. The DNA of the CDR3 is TGCGCCAGCAGCATAACAGGGTCCGGGGAGCTGTTTTTT.

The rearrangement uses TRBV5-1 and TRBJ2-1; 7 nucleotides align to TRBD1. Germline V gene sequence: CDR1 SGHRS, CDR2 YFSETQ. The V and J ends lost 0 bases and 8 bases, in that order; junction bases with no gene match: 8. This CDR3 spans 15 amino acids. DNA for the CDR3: TGCGCCAGCAGCTTGGAGGGACAGCCCGGGGATGAGCAGTTCTTC. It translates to CASSLEGQPGDEQFF. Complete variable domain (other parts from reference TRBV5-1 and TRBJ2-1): KAGVTQTPRYLIKTRGQQVTLSCSPISGHRSVSWYQQTPGQGLQFLFEYFSETQRNKGNFPGRFSGRQFSNSRSEMNVSTLELGDSALYLCASSLEGQPGDEQFFGPGTRLTVL.

In DNA, the CDR3 is TGCAGCGTTGAGGGGGACCGAGAGCAGTTCTTC. Translated: CSVEGDREQFF. V gene TRBV29-1 combines with J gene TRBJ2-1; either TRBD1 or TRBD2 may supply D (5 bases each). CDR3 length: 11 residues. V lost 3 bases, J lost 10 bases, and 10 bases lay in between. Germline V lookup: CDR1 SQVTM, CDR2 ANQGSEA.

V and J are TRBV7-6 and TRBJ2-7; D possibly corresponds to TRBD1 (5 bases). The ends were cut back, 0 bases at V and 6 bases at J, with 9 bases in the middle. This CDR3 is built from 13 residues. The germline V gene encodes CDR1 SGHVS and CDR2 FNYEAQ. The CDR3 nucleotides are TGTGCCAGCAGCTTAGCTACAGGCGGCGAGCAGTACTTC. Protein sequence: CASSLATGGEQYF.

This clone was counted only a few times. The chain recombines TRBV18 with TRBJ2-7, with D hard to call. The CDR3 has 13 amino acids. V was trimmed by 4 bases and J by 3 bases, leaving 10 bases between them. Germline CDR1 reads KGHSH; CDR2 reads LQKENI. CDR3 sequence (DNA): TGTGCCAGCTCACTAACGTCCGGCTACGAGCAGTACTTC. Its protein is CASSLTSGYEQYF.

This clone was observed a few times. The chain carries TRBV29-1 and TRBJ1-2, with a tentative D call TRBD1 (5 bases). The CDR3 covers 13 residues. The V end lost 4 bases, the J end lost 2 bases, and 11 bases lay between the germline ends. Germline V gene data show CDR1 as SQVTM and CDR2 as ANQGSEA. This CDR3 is CSVAEGINYGYTF. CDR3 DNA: TGCAGCGTTGCCGAGGGGATCAACTATGGCTACACCTTC.

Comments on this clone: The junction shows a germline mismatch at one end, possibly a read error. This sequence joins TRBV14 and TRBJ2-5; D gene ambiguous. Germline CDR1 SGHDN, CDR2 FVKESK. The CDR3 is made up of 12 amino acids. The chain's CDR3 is CARLLVQVTQYF. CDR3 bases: TGTGCCAGATTATTGGTCCAAGTGACCCAGTACTTC.

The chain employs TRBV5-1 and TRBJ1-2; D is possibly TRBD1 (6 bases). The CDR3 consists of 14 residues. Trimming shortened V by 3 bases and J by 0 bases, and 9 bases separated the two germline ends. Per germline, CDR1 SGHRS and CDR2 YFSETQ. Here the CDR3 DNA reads TGCGCCAGCAGCTGGACAGTAACTAACTATGGCTACACCTTC. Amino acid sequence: CASSWTVTNYGYTF.

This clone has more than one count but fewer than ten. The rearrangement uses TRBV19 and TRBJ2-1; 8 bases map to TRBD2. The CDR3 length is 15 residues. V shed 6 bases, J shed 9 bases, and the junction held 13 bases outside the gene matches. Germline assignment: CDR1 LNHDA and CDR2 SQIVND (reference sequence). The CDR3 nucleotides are TGTGCCAGTAGAGACCCGGGAGGGCGGTCCAGTGAGCAGTTCTTC. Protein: CASRDPGGRSSEQFF.

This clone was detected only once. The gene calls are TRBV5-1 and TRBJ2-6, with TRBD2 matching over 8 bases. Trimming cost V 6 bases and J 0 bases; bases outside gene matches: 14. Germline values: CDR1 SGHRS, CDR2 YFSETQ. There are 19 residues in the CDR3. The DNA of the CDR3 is TGCGCCAGCAAGCCCCACGGGAGGGATAACCGCTCTGGGGCCAACGTCCTGACTTTC. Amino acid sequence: CASKPHGRDNRSGANVLTF. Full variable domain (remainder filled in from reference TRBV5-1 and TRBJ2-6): KAGVTQTPRYLIKTRGQQVTLSCSPISGHRSVSWYQQTPGQGLQFLFEYFSETQRNKGNFPGRFSGRQFSNSRSEMNVSTLELGDSALYLCASKPHGRDNRSGANVLTFGAGSRLTVL.

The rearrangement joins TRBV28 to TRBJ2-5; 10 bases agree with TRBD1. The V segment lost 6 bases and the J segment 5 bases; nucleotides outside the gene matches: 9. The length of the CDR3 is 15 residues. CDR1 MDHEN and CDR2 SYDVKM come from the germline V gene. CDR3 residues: CASSRTGGGKETQYF. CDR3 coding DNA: TGTGCCAGCAGCCGGACAGGGGGAGGGAAGGAGACCCAGTACTTC.